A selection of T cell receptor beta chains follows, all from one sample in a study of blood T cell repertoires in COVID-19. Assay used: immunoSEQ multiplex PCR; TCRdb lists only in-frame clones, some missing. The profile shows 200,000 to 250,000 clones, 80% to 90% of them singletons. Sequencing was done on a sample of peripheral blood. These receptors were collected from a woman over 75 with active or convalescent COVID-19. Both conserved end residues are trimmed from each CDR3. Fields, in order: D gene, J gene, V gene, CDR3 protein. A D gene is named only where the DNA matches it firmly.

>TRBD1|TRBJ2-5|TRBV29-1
SDSGTGGGETQY
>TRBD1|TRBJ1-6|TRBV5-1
ASSLTGDNSPLH
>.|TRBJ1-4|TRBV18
ASSRTQGTTNEKLF
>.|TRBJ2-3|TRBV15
ATSRGPQDTQY
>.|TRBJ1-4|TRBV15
ATSRSNEKLF
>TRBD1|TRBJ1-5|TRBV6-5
ASSSGGTGPRAQH
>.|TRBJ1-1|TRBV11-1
ASSLAQGITEAF
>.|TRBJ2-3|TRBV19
ASSGSSTDTQY
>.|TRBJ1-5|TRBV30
AWSSGYSNQPQH
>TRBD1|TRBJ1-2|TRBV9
ASSVGVGQGDYGYT
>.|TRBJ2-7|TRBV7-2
ASSLGRVRGSYEQY
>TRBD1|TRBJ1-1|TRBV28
ASSRQGVTEAF
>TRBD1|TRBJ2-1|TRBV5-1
ASRTGQGADEQF
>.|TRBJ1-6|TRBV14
ASSQGRTNSPLH
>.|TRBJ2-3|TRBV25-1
ASSESGADTQY
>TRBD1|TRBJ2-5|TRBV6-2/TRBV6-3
ASSSGQGLETQY
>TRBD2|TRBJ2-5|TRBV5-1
ASSLVASGRALETQY
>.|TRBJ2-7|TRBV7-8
ASSLGGGSYEQY
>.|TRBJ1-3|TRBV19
ASSMKPGSLRGNTIY
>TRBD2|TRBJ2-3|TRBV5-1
ASSLELAGATDTQY
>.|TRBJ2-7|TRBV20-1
SASRQVGIEQY
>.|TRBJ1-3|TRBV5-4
ASSPTGRTGNTIY
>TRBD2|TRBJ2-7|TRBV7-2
ASSLAPSGGYEQY
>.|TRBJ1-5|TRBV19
ASSITEINQPQH
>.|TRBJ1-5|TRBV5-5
ASSLGQPNQPQH
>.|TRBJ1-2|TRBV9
ASRGGSYGYT
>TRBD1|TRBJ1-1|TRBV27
ASSPQATGENTEAF
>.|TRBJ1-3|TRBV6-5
ASRLQGSSGNTIY
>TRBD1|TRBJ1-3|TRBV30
AWSAHRGTGNTIY
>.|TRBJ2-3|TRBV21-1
ASSNHPARLAGGCTDTQY
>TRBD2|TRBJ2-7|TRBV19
AVGRSGSAYEQY
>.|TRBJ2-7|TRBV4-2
ASSQERDSYEQY
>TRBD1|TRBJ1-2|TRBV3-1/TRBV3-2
ASSQVRQGDYGYT
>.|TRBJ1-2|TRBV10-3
AISDRSRSYGYT
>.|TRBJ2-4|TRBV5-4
ASPAALSVLENIQY
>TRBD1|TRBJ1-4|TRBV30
AWSLQGGNEKLF
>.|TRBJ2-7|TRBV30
AFSRDTAYEQY
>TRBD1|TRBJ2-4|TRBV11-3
ASSQTGAGGLKNIQY
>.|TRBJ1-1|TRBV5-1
ASSFEGYTEAF
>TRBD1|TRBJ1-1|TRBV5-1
ASSGPGQVFTEAF
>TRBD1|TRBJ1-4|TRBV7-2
ASSLNRGTNEKLF
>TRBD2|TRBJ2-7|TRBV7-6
ASSSPEIRLAGGTDYEQY
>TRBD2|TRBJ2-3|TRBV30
ACQAQPSGGTQY
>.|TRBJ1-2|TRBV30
AWSVSSGVGGYT
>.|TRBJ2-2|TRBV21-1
ASSKGRGNAGTEGTGELF
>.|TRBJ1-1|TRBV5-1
ASSFIAGVNTEAF
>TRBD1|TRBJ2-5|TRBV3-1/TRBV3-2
ASSHWTGGQETQY
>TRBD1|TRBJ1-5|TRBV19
ASSQGTGANQPQH
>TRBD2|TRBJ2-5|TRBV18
ASSQRGAGGLGTQY
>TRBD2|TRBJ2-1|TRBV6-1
ASSEFAGVEYNEQF
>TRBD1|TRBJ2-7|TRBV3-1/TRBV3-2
ASSPGTGSYEQY
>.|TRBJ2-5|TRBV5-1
ASSSELTGPQETQY
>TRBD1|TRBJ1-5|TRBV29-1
SVEQGAGQPQH
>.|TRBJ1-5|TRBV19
ASSISRAYSNQPQH